The 14 T cell receptor beta chains in this list originate from one sample, sequenced in a study of T-cell reconstitution after alpha-beta-depleted transplantation in children. The library targeted TCRbeta and was prepared with unique molecular identifiers. TCRdb reprocessed the PCR reads via MiXCR and lists one record per CDR3 protein. The table shows hundreds of thousands of distinct CDR3 sequences, with approximately 12% occurring only once. Sequenced material: PBMCs, taken from the stem cell graft. All receptors derive from a human donor who donated a stem cell graft to a child with Fanconi anemia.

This clonotype was seen at least ten times. The J gene is TRBJ2-1, the V gene TRBV6-5, with D perhaps given as TRBD1 or TRBD2 (5 bases each). CDR1 and CDR2 (germline): MNHEY, SVGAGI. V lost 3 bases to trimming and J lost 4 bases, with 19 bases between them. The CDR3 loop spans 17 amino acids. Here the CDR3 reads CASSYSPPTGLYNEQFF. The DNA of the CDR3 is TGTGCCAGCAGTTATTCTCCTCCGACGGGGCTTTACAATGAGCAGTTCTTC.

The chain recombines TRBV12-3 or TRBV12-4 with TRBJ2-1, with D unresolved. This CDR3 has 15 amino acids. V was clipped by 2 bases and J by 5 bases, with 13 bases between them. The CDR3 coding sequence is TGTGCCAGCAGTTTATTAGGACGTACGAACAATGAGCAGTTCTTC. This gives the protein CASSLLGRTNNEQFF.

This clonotype has more than one count but fewer than ten. The chain is built from TRBV7-9 and TRBJ1-2; TRBD1 is a possible D gene (5 bases). The germline V and J ends were trimmed by 2 bases and 5 bases, with 15 bases remaining between them. Germline V lookup: CDR1 SEHNR, CDR2 FQNEAQ (reference sequence). The CDR3 loop spans 15 amino acids. In nucleotides, the CDR3 is TGTGCCAGCAGCTTATCCGACAGCTACTTGTATGGCTACACCTTC. It yields the protein CASSLSDSYLYGYTF.

V gene TRBV5-1 combines with J gene TRBJ2-7; 13 positions agree with TRBD2. CDR1 SGHRS and CDR2 YFSETQ come from the germline V gene. This CDR3 is 15 amino acids long. Trimming took 2 bases from V and 5 from J; bases not matched to a gene: 4. The CDR3: CASSFGLAGADEQYF. The CDR3 DNA sequence: TGCGCCAGCAGCTTCGGACTAGCGGGGGCCGACGAGCAGTACTTC.

This clonotype occurred a few times. This rearrangement joins TRBV5-1 to TRBJ2-5; TRBD2 might be the D (5 bases). Germline assignment: CDR1 SGHRS and CDR2 YFSETQ. The CDR3 covers 14 residues. The germline V and J ends were trimmed by 0 bases and 5 bases, with 11 bases remaining between them. CDR3 sequence: CASSLERPGETQYF. The DNA for the CDR3 is TGCGCCAGCAGCTTGGAACGTCCGGGGGAGACCCAGTACTTC.

This clonotype was observed a handful of times. The chain's CDR3 is CASSIQGAGTEAFF. The CDR3 DNA follows: TGCGCCAGCAGCATCCAGGGAGCTGGAACTGAAGCTTTCTTT. This chain joins TRBV5-1 and TRBJ1-1; perhaps TRBD1 as D (5 bases). V dropped 4 bases and J dropped 5 bases, with 15 bases sitting between them. Germline V lookup: CDR1 SGHRS, CDR2 YFSETQ. The CDR3 sequence is 14 residues long.

This clonotype was counted at least ten times. The chain uses TRBV5-1 and TRBJ2-2, with 15 bases fitting TRBD2. This CDR3 has 18 residues. CDR1 SGHRS and CDR2 YFSETQ come from the germline V gene. V shed 1 base and J 4 bases; nucleotides not matched to a gene: 5. CDR3 bases: TGCGCCAGCAGCTTGACTGGGACTAGCGGGGGGATCACCGGGGAGCTGTTTTTT. Translated, it gives CASSLTGTSGGITGELFF. The full variable domain, completed using reference TRBV5-1 and TRBJ2-2, is KAGVTQTPRYLIKTRGQQVTLSCSPISGHRSVSWYQQTPGQGLQFLFEYFSETQRNKGNFPGRFSGRQFSNSRSEMNVSTLELGDSALYLCASSLTGTSGGITGELFFGEGSRLTVL.

In this sample, this clonotype turned up a few times. Germline is not matched at one junction end, which may reflect a read error. V gene TRBV7-7 combines with J gene TRBJ2-3; D may be TRBD2 (6 bases). Per germline, CDR1 SSHAT and CDR2 FNYEAQ (reference sequence). The CDR3 has 14 residues. The CDR3 loop reads CASSFGGVTDTQYF. The DNA of the CDR3 is TGTGCTAGCAGCTTCGGCGGGGTCACAGATACGCAGTATTTT. Together with reference TRBV7-7 and TRBJ2-3, the CDR3 gives the full variable domain: GAGVSQSPRYKVTKRGQDVTLRCDPISSHATLYWYQQALGQGPEFLTYFNYEAQPDKSGLPSDRFSAERPEGSISTLTIQRTEQRDSAMYRCASSFGGVTDTQYFGPGTRLTVL.

This clonotype has only one observation. The chain links TRBV7-2 to TRBJ2-7; the D is unclear. Deletions cut 0 bases from V and 8 bases from J, with 11 bases between. The length of the CDR3 is 13 residues. Germline CDR1 and CDR2: SGHTA and FQGNSA. CDR3 nucleotides: TGTGCCAGCAGCTTAGCGCTGTCGTCCAAGCAGTACGTC. It codes for CASSLALSSKQYV.

This clonotype was seen a handful of times. The chain uses TRBV11-2 and TRBJ2-1; the D gene is possibly TRBD2 (5 bases). Germline V gene data show CDR1 as SGHAT and CDR2 as FQNNGV. V was cut by 4 bases and J by 6 bases, with 19 bases left in between. CDR3 length equals 16 residues. The CDR3: CASSYKGSNGVNEQFF. The CDR3 region has the DNA TGTGCCAGCAGCTACAAAGGGTCCAACGGGGTCAATGAGCAGTTCTTC.

This clonotype was detected a few times. The rearrangement links TRBV5-1 to TRBJ1-1; D unresolved. V was trimmed by 4 bases and J by 4 bases, leaving 8 bases between them. Germline assignment: CDR1 SGHRS and CDR2 YFSETQ. The CDR3 contains 12 residues. As DNA, the CDR3 is TGCGCCAGCAGCGTAGGGTTCACTGAAGCTTTCTTT. Amino acids: CASSVGFTEAFF.

This clonotype showed up many times. V is TRBV5-1 and J is TRBJ1-1, with TRBD1 matching 7 bases. The V gene's germline CDR1 is SGHRS and CDR2 YFSETQ. The V and J ends lost 3 bases and 2 bases, in that order; junction bases with no gene match: 7. The length of the CDR3 is 15 residues. The CDR3 protein is CASSWGSGGNTEAFF. The CDR3, as DNA: TGCGCCAGCAGCTGGGGTTCAGGGGGTAACACTGAAGCTTTCTTT.

This clonotype showed up just a few times. The chain employs TRBV20-1 and TRBJ2-6; TRBD1 or TRBD2 may be the D gene (5 bases each). The CDR3 consists of 15 residues. Germline V CDR1 and CDR2: DFQATT, SNEGSKA (reference sequence). V was trimmed by 6 bases and J by 4 bases, leaving 16 bases between them. The CDR3 DNA follows: TGCAGTGCCCCCAGAGGGGATTACGGGGCCAACGTCCTGACTTTC. This codes for CSAPRGDYGANVLTF.

V usage is TRBV27 and J usage is TRBJ2-1, with 9 bases that match TRBD2. V trimming: 2 bases; J trimming: 8 bases; junction bases outside the gene matches: 19. CDR1 and CDR2 (germline): MNHEY, SMNVEV (reference sequence). The CDR3 covers 19 residues. CDR3 sequence reads: CASSLPPPSSGVSPDEQFF. The DNA for the CDR3 is TGTGCCAGCAGTTTACCCCCTCCTTCTAGCGGGGTTTCTCCAGATGAGCAGTTCTTC.